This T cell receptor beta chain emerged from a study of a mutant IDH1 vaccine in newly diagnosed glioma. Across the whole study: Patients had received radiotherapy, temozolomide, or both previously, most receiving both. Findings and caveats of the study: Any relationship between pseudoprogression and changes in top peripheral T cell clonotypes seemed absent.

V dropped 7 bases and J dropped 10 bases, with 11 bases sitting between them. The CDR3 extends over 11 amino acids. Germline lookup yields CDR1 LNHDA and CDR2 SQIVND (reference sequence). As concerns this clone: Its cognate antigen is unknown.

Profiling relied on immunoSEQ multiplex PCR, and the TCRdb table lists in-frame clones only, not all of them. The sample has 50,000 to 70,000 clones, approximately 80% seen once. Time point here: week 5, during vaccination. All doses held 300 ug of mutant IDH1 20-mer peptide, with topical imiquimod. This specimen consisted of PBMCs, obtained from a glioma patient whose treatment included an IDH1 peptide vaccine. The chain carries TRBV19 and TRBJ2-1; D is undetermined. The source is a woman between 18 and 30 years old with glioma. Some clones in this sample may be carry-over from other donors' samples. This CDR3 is CASIANSEQFF. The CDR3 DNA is TGTGCCAGTATCGCTAACTCGGAGCAGTTCTTC.